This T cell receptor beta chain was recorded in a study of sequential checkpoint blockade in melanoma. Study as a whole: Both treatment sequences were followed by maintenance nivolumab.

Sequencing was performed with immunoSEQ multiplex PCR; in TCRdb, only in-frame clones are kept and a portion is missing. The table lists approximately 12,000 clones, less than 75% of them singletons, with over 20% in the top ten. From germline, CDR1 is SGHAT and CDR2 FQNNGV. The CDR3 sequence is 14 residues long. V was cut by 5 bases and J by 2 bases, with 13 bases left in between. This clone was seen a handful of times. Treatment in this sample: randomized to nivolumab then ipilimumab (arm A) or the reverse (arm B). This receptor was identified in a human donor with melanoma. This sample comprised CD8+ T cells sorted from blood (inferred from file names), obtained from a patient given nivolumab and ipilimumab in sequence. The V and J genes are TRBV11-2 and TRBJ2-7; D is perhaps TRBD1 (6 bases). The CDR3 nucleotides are TGTGCCAGCAGCGATACAGGACAGACCTACGAGCAGTACTTC. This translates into CASSDTGQTYEQYF.